The source of this T cell receptor beta chain is a study of blood T cell repertoires in COVID-19. Study context: Sites across the United States, Italy and Spain contributed samples from acute and convalescent COVID-19. T cells, B-cell-depleted T cells, or PBMCs provided the cDNA or gDNA that served as material.

The ends were cut back, 6 bases at V and 7 bases at J, with 21 bases in the middle. This CDR3 spans 15 amino acids. Germline loops: CDR1 MDHEN, CDR2 SYDVKM. Sequencing used immunoSEQ multiplex PCR; TCRdb keeps in-frame clones, though not all of them. The sample contains about 330,000 clones, 85% to 90% of which appear only once. The table lists this clone with a count of one. This chain connects TRBV28 to TRBJ1-2; D is possibly TRBD1 (6 bases). This clonotype was sampled from a woman in her 50s with active or convalescent COVID-19. Sequences were obtained from peripheral blood. CDR3 sequence: CASSRQAEGIFGYTF. Here the CDR3 DNA reads TGTGCCAGCAGCCGACAGGCCGAGGGGATATTTGGCTACACCTTC.